This entry lists 3 T cell receptor beta chains sequenced from one sample in a study of T cell repertoires in cytomegalovirus infection. These TCRs' antigens remain unknown. MiXCR, applied by TCRdb to the reads, yields one record per CDR3 protein. The top ten clones hold about two fifths of a sample with approximately 470,000 distinct CDR3 sequences, under 45% of them seen once. The material was cultured PBMCs, obtained from culture after CMV antigen stimulation. The receptors here all came from a human donor in good health (CMV status not recorded). Some clones in this sample may be carry-over from other donors' samples.

This clonotype was observed a few times. V is TRBV6-5 and J is TRBJ2-1, with 15 positions matching TRBD2. V shed 6 bases and J 7 bases; nucleotides not matched to a gene: 4. Germline lookup yields CDR1 MNHEY and CDR2 SVGAGI. The CDR3 extends over 15 amino acids. This CDR3 reads CASSRTSGRGNEQFF. In nucleotides, the CDR3 is TGTGCCAGCAGCCGGACTAGCGGGAGGGGTAATGAGCAGTTCTTC.

This sequence joins TRBV11-2 and TRBJ2-1, with D perhaps assigned TRBD1 or TRBD2 (5 bases each). V shed 5 bases and J shed 2 bases, with 13 bases lying between them. This CDR3 is built from 15 residues. Germline values: CDR1 SGHAT, CDR2 FQNNGV. The CDR3 sequence: CASSAPGTAYNEQFF. CDR3 bases: TGTGCCAGCAGCGCCCCCGGGACGGCCTACAATGAGCAGTTCTTC.

This clonotype was seen a few times. V usage is TRBV4-1 and J usage is TRBJ1-6, with D possibly TRBD1 on 5 matching bases. The CDR3 spans 15 residues. Germline V lookup: CDR1 MGHRA, CDR2 YSYEKL. V was shortened by 4 bases and J by 9 bases, with 16 bases between the two germline ends. The CDR3 here is CASSPFAVGGSPLHF. The CDR3 nucleotides are TGCGCCAGCAGCCCCTTCGCAGTCGGGGGTTCACCCCTCCACTTT.